Below, 26 T cell receptor beta chains from the same sample are listed, as sequenced in a study of shared clonotypes between healthy human individuals (dated by TCRdb to the early 2020s). The method behind the library was the immunoSEQ multiplex PCR assay. TCRdb retrieved this table from immuneACCESS and kept in-frame rearrangements only. Not all clones are present; in checked studies, unresolved V genes account for under half, and no reason is known for the remainder. The sample yields about 1.5 million clones; under 99% were counted once. Roughly 0.45% of the sample is taken by the ten largest. Sequencing was carried out using naive CD4+ T cells sorted from blood. Explained via the paper, the cell subset or site label denotes: CD45RA+ positively selected. The receptors derive from a man aged 25 to 40 in good health.

A remark on this clone: At the DNA level, this CDR3 is encoded by other sequences in the same sample as well. The genes are TRBV7-2 and TRBJ2-5, with 9 bases fitting TRBD2. There are 14 residues in the CDR3. Germline loops: CDR1 SGHTA, CDR2 FQGNSA. V lost 5 bases, J lost 3 bases, and 4 bases stayed unmatched. The CDR3: CASSLRLAEETQYF. The DNA of the CDR3 is TGTGCCAGCAGCCTCAGACTAGCGGAAGAGACCCAGTACTTC.

CDR3 nucleotide sequence: TGTGCCAGCAGTTACCTTAACACGAACACCGGGGAGCTGTTTTTT. This translates into CASSYLNTNTGELFF. The J gene is TRBJ2-2, the V gene TRBV6-5; D gene uncertain. The germline CDR1 and CDR2 sequences are MNHEY and SVGAGI. V dropped 2 bases and J dropped 0 bases, with 7 bases sitting between them. There are 15 residues in the CDR3.

The chain links TRBV2 to TRBJ2-5; 8 nucleotides align to TRBD1. Germline assignment: CDR1 SNHLY and CDR2 FYNNEI. The CDR3 totals 15 residues. V shed 5 bases and J 4 bases; nucleotides not matched to a gene: 9. The CDR3 loop is CASSQGQVAGETQYF. The CDR3 DNA is TGTGCCAGCAGTCAGGGACAGGTCGCTGGAGAGACCCAGTACTTC. Full variable domain (outside the CDR3, taken from reference TRBV2 and TRBJ2-5): EPEVTQTPSHQVTQMGQEVILRCVPISNHLYFYWYRQILGQKVEFLVSFYNNEISEKSEIFDDQFSVERPDGSNFTLKIRSTKLEDSAMYFCASSQGQVAGETQYFGPGTRLLVL.

The rearrangement joins TRBV18 to TRBJ2-7; D possibly matches TRBD1 or TRBD2 (5 bases each). Trimming pared 0 bases from V and 6 bases from J, leaving 15 bases between. The CDR3 runs to 15 residues. Germline CDR1 is KGHSH and CDR2 is LQKENI. This CDR3 reads CASSPPGTRGTEQYF. CDR3 coding DNA: TGTGCCAGCTCACCACCGGGGACGCGAGGTACCGAGCAGTACTTC.

As to this clone: The sample has other DNA sequences that encode this CDR3 too. The rearrangement joins TRBV7-2 to TRBJ2-7; 11 nucleotides align to TRBD2. Germline trimming cut 1 base from V and 1 base from J; bases unmatched to any gene: 3. CDR1 is SGHTA and CDR2 is FQGNSA in the germline V gene. The CDR3 length is 16 residues. DNA of the CDR3: TGTGCCAGCAGCTTAGAGGGGACTAGCGGATCCTACGAGCAGTACTTC. Amino acids: CASSLEGTSGSYEQYF.

The chain has TRBV27 and TRBJ2-5; D is ambiguous. The CDR3 contains 14 residues. The V end lost 0 bases, the J end lost 5 bases, and 10 bases lay between the germline ends. Germline V CDR1 and CDR2: MNHEY, SMNVEV (reference sequence). The CDR3 sequence is CASSLSRYWETQYF. Here the CDR3 DNA reads TGTGCCAGCAGTTTATCTCGTTATTGGGAGACCCAGTACTTC.

V is TRBV9 and J is TRBJ2-7, with TRBD2 identical over 14 bases. The CDR3 is 16 residues long. V dropped 2 bases and J dropped 4; count of bases not matched to a gene: 5. CDR1 is SGDLS, CDR2 YYNGEE, per germline. CDR3 residues: CASSVGLAGGKYEQYF. For the CDR3, the DNA is TGTGCCAGCAGCGTTGGACTAGCGGGAGGTAAATACGAGCAGTACTTC.

The V gene is TRBV9, the J gene TRBJ2-7; TRBD2 agrees at 9 bases. Germline V lookup: CDR1 SGDLS, CDR2 YYNGEE. Trimming at V came to 3 bases and at J to 5 bases, leaving 6 bases not matched to a gene. This CDR3 spans 14 amino acids. The DNA for the CDR3 is TGTGCCAGCAGCGCCACCGGGACTAGCAACGAGCAGTACTTC. This sequence encodes CASSATGTSNEQYF.

The chain employs TRBV19 and TRBJ1-3; 7 nucleotides line up with TRBD1. Germline V lookup: CDR1 LNHDA, CDR2 SQIVND (reference sequence). J lost 3 bases, V lost 7 bases, and 6 bases had no gene match. This CDR3 spans 14 amino acids. The CDR3 bases are TGTGCCAGTAACATCAGGGGGAATGGAAACACCATATATTTT. Protein sequence: CASNIRGNGNTIYF.

The chain couples TRBV5-1 to TRBJ2-1; a possible D gene is TRBD2 (7 bases). The length of the CDR3 is 15 residues. Germline values: CDR1 SGHRS, CDR2 YFSETQ. V gave up 1 base and J gave up 5 bases, with 13 bases separating them. CDR3 DNA: TGCGCCAGCAGCTTGCGGGGGCTAGCGGACAATGAGCAGTTCTTC. Protein sequence: CASSLRGLADNEQFF. The variable domain in full, completed from reference TRBV5-1 and TRBJ2-1, reads KAGVTQTPRYLIKTRGQQVTLSCSPISGHRSVSWYQQTPGQGLQFLFEYFSETQRNKGNFPGRFSGRQFSNSRSEMNVSTLELGDSALYLCASSLRGLADNEQFFGPGTRLTVL.

The chain employs TRBV19 and TRBJ2-7; the D is unclear. Trimming took 5 bases from V and 4 from J, leaving 12 bases between them. In germline, CDR1 is LNHDA, CDR2 SQIVND (reference sequence). The CDR3 is made up of 13 amino acids. CDR3 residues: CASSRPGEYEQYF. The DNA of the CDR3 is TGTGCCAGTAGTCGGCCAGGAGAATACGAGCAGTACTTC.

V usage is TRBV2 and J usage is TRBJ2-7; D might be TRBD1 (6 bases). Germline lookup yields CDR1 SNHLY and CDR2 FYNNEI. Trimming shortened V by 6 bases and J by 0 bases, and 9 bases separated the two germline ends. The CDR3 consists of 13 residues. The CDR3 loop reads CASRRTDSYEQYF. CDR3 coding DNA: TGTGCCAGCAGGCGGACAGACTCCTACGAGCAGTACTTC. Full variable domain (missing parts from reference TRBV2 and TRBJ2-7): EPEVTQTPSHQVTQMGQEVILRCVPISNHLYFYWYRQILGQKVEFLVSFYNNEISEKSEIFDDQFSVERPDGSNFTLKIRSTKLEDSAMYFCASRRTDSYEQYFGPGTRLTVT.

The rearrangement links TRBV29-1 to TRBJ2-1; D perhaps matches TRBD2 (7 bases). V lost 3 bases to trimming and J lost 4 bases, with 13 bases between them. This CDR3 contains 14 residues. CDR1 SQVTM and CDR2 ANQGSEA come from the germline V gene. CDR3 sequence reads: CSVEEGGGYNEQFF. As DNA, the CDR3 is TGCAGCGTTGAGGAGGGAGGGGGTTACAATGAGCAGTTCTTC.

This clone was recorded once. The rearrangement links TRBV4-3 to TRBJ2-7; either TRBD1 or TRBD2 may fit D (5 bases each). Germline V CDR1 and CDR2: LGHNA, YSLEER. This CDR3 is 13 amino acids long. V dropped 1 base and J dropped 7 bases, with 11 bases sitting between them. The CDR3 here is CASSQARWGEQYF. In DNA form, the CDR3 reads TGCGCCAGCAGCCAAGCGCGGTGGGGGGAGCAGTACTTC.

The chain recombines TRBV25-1 with TRBJ2-2; the match to TRBD1 covers 9 bases. J gave up 6 bases and V 3 bases, and 5 bases lay outside the gene matches. The CDR3 is 15 amino acids. Per the germline V gene, CDR1 is MGHDK and CDR2 is SYGVNS. CDR3 sequence: CASSEVTGGPGELFF. The CDR3 bases are TGTGCCAGCAGTGAGGTAACAGGGGGCCCCGGGGAGCTGTTTTTT.

The CDR3 nucleotides read TGTGCCAGCTCACGACCGGGTGGTCCGGGACAGTCCACAGATACGCAGTATTTT. As protein: CASSRPGGPGQSTDTQYF. The V call is TRBV18, the J call TRBJ2-3; 7 nucleotides agree with TRBD1. CDR1 KGHSH and CDR2 LQKENI come from the germline V gene. This CDR3 is built from 18 residues. V dropped 4 bases and J dropped 2; count of bases not matched to a gene: 15.

The chain links TRBV6-5 to TRBJ2-1, with D tentatively TRBD1 (6 bases). In germline, CDR1 is MNHEY, CDR2 SVGAGI. CDR3 length equals 16 residues. V was shortened by 0 bases and J by 5 bases, with 14 bases between the two germline ends. The CDR3 region is CASSYSNPRGDNEQFF. CDR3 in DNA: TGTGCCAGCAGTTACTCGAATCCCAGGGGAGACAATGAGCAGTTCTTC.

This chain connects TRBV7-8 to TRBJ2-7, with TRBD2 matching over 9 bases. This CDR3 comprises 15 residues. Germline values: CDR1 SGHVS, CDR2 FQNEAQ. The ends lost 2 bases at V and 6 bases at J; junction bases unmatched: 8. For the CDR3, the DNA is TGTGCCAGCAGCTTAAGGCTAGCGGGATATGGCGAGCAGTACTTC. Protein product: CASSLRLAGYGEQYF.

V usage is TRBV30 and J usage is TRBJ2-3, with TRBD2 matching 10 bases. Germline lookup yields CDR1 GTSNPN and CDR2 SVGIG (reference sequence). After removal of 0 bases from V and 4 bases from J, the junction contained 7 bases not matched to a gene. This CDR3 contains 16 residues. The CDR3 is CAWSVLLAGVSDTQYF. CDR3 nucleotides: TGTGCCTGGAGTGTACTTCTAGCGGGAGTGTCAGATACGCAGTATTTT.

V gene TRBV7-2 combines with J gene TRBJ1-5; TRBD1 agrees at 12 bases. The germline V gene encodes CDR1 SGHTA and CDR2 FQGNSA. Trimming took 4 bases from V and 1 from J; bases not matched to a gene: 5. This CDR3 is 17 amino acids long. The CDR3: CASSSGQGARSNQPQHF. In nucleotides, the CDR3 is TGTGCCAGCAGCTCGGGACAGGGGGCGCGGAGCAATCAGCCCCAGCATTTT.

On this clone: Its ends do not fully match the called genes, so a read error is possible. The CDR3 loop is CASSDSGTGVYEQYF. In DNA, the CDR3 is TGTGCCAGCAGTGACTCCGGGACAGGGGTATACGAGCAGTACTTC. V is TRBV6-6 and J is TRBJ2-7, with TRBD1 identical over 10 bases. This CDR3 spans 15 amino acids. Looked up from germline, CDR1 is MNHNY and CDR2 is SVGAGI (reference sequence).

The chain links TRBV29-1 to TRBJ2-1, with 10 positions matching TRBD2. This CDR3 has 14 residues. Germline CDR1 is SQVTM and CDR2 is ANQGSEA. Germline trimming cut 6 bases from V and 2 bases from J; bases unmatched to any gene: 4. The CDR3 reads CSVKTSGTYNEQFF. CDR3 nucleotide sequence: TGCAGCGTGAAAACTAGCGGGACCTACAATGAGCAGTTCTTC.

The V call is TRBV15, the J call TRBJ2-3; a possible D gene is TRBD2 (6 bases). The CDR3 has 15 residues. The germline V and J ends were trimmed by 0 bases and 6 bases, with 13 bases remaining between them. The germline V gene has CDR1 LNHNV and CDR2 YYDKDF (reference sequence). CDR3 coding DNA: TGTGCCACCAGCAGAGACCCACGGAGGGTGGATACGCAGTATTTT. This codes for CATSRDPRRVDTQYF.

The table lists this clone with a count of one. V and J are TRBV5-1 and TRBJ2-1, with D tentatively TRBD2 (7 bases). Per germline, CDR1 SGHRS and CDR2 YFSETQ. CDR3 length: 17 amino acids. V was clipped by 4 bases and J by 1 base, with 18 bases between them. CDR3 sequence (DNA): TGCGCCAGCAGCCCCGGGGGGCAGGGATGGTCCTACAATGAGCAGTTCTTC. This sequence encodes CASSPGGQGWSYNEQFF.

This chain's CDR3 is CASSVPAPTGELFF. CDR3 bases: TGCGCCAGCAGCGTCCCAGCGCCCACCGGGGAGCTGTTTTTT. The rearrangement joins TRBV5-1 to TRBJ2-2; D gene unclear. V gave up 4 bases and J gave up 4 bases, with 11 bases separating them. This CDR3 has 14 residues. From germline, CDR1 is SGHRS and CDR2 YFSETQ.

The genes are TRBV5-6 and TRBJ2-2; 13 bases match TRBD2. The CDR3 contains 18 residues. J gave up 7 bases and V 4 bases, and 13 bases lay outside the gene matches. CDR1 is SGHDT and CDR2 is YYEEEE in the germline V gene. The CDR3 is CASSRTTSGRASVGELFF. CDR3 bases: TGTGCCAGCAGCCGAACCACTAGCGGGAGGGCCTCGGTCGGGGAGCTGTTTTTT.